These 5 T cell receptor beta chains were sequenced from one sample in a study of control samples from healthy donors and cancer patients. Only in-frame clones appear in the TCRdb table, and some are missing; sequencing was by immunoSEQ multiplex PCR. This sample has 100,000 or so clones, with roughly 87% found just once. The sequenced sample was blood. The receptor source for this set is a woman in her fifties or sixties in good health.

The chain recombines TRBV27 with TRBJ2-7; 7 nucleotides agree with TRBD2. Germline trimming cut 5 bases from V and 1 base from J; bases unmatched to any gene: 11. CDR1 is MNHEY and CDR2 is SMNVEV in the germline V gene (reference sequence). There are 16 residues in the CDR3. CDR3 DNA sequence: TGTGCCAGCAGTCTTACCCTTCGGGACTATTCCTACGAGCAGTACTTC. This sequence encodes CASSLTLRDYSYEQYF.

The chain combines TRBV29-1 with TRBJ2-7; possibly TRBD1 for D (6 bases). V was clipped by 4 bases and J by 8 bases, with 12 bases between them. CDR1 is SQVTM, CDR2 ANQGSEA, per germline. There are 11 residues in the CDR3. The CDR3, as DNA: TGCAGCGTTGTGGGGGCCCGGCAGCAGTACTTC. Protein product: CSVVGARQQYF.

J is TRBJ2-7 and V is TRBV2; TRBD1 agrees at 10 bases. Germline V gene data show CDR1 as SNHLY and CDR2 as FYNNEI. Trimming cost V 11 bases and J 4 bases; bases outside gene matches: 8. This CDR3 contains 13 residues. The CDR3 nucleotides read TGTGCCTCCGCCGGACAGGGGGTTTACGAGCAGTACTTC. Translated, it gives CASAGQGVYEQYF.

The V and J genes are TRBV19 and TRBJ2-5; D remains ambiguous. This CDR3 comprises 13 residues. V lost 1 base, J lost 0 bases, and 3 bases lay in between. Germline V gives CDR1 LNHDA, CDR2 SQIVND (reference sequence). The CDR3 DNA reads TGTGCCAGTAGTATAGGGAACCAAGAGACCCAGTACTTC. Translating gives CASSIGNQETQYF.

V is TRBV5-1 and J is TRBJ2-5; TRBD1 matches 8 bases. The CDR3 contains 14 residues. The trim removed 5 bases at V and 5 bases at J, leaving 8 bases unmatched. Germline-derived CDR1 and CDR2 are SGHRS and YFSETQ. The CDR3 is CASSFQGAEETQYF. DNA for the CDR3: TGCGCCAGCAGTTTTCAGGGGGCGGAGGAGACCCAGTACTTC.